These 10 T cell receptor beta chains were all obtained from the same sample, sequenced in a study of long-term antiretroviral therapy in people with HIV. Sequencing relied on immunoSEQ assay v3.0, run at survey level. Here immunoSEQ multiplex PCR was the method, and the copy in TCRdb shows in-frame clones only, minus some. Here the sample spans some 26,000 clones, about 80% being singletons. Specimen: unsorted PBMCs, collected 1.1 years before starting antiretroviral therapy. Receptor source: a woman aged 40-49 years with HIV.

This clone appeared a single time. V is TRBV27 and J is TRBJ2-7; D gene ambiguous. Germline V gene lookup returns CDR1 MNHEY and CDR2 SMNVEV (reference sequence). Trimming left V 5 bases short and J 0 bases short, with 5 bases between. The length of the CDR3 is 12 residues. The CDR3 spells CASSHNSYEQYF. The CDR3, as DNA: TGTGCCAGCAGTCACAACTCCTACGAGCAGTACTTC.

This rearrangement joins TRBV27 to TRBJ2-4, with a tentative D call TRBD1 (5 bases). V lost 3 bases to trimming and J lost 2 bases, with 8 bases between them. CDR3 size: 14 residues. Germline V gene lookup returns CDR1 MNHEY and CDR2 SMNVEV (reference sequence). The CDR3 loop is CASSLLGPKNIQYF. CDR3 nucleotide sequence: TGTGCCAGCAGTTTGTTGGGGCCCAAAAACATTCAGTACTTC.

The genes are TRBV6-6 and TRBJ1-6, with D tentatively TRBD1 (6 bases). Trimming stripped 0 bases from V and 8 bases from J, with 11 bases between. The CDR3 is made up of 15 amino acids. The germline gives CDR1 MNHNY, CDR2 SVGAGI (reference sequence). Here the CDR3 DNA reads TGTGCCAGCAGTTACTCCCGGGACACTTATTCACCCCTCCACTTT. Its translation: CASSYSRDTYSPLHF.

CDR3: CASSPTQGLRTEAFF. For the CDR3, the DNA is TGTGCCAGCTCACCAACCCAGGGTCTGAGAACTGAAGCTTTCTTT. The chain couples TRBV18 to TRBJ1-1; tentatively, D is TRBD1 (5 bases). The CDR3 is made up of 15 amino acids. Deletions cut 2 bases from V and 5 bases from J, with 15 bases between. Germline V gene lookup returns CDR1 KGHSH and CDR2 LQKENI.

This sequence joins TRBV5-1 and TRBJ2-4; a weak D match, TRBD2 (5 bases). This CDR3 has 13 amino acids. The V end was cut by 4 bases, the J end by 5 bases, with 10 bases between. The germline CDR1 and CDR2 sequences are SGHRS and YFSETQ. The CDR3 reads CASSKDWENIQYF. The CDR3 DNA follows: TGCGCCAGCAGCAAGGACTGGGAAAACATTCAGTACTTC.

CDR3 bases: TGTGCCAGCAGCCAAGACATAGGAAACTATGGCTACACCTTC. Amino acids: CASSQDIGNYGYTF. The rearrangement joins TRBV14 to TRBJ1-2; D remains ambiguous. This CDR3 contains 14 residues. The V and J ends lost 0 bases and 2 bases respectively, with 7 bases between them. Germline-derived CDR1 and CDR2 are SGHDN and FVKESK.

The rearrangement joins TRBV15 to TRBJ2-7; tentatively, D is TRBD1 (5 bases). Trimming stripped 6 bases from V and 1 base from J, with 7 bases between. The length of the CDR3 is 12 residues. Germline assignment: CDR1 LNHNV and CDR2 YYDKDF (reference sequence). The CDR3 DNA is TGTGCCACCAGGGACAATTCCTACGAGCAGTACTTC. It yields the protein CATRDNSYEQYF.

The chain has TRBV9 and TRBJ2-1; 9 positions agree with TRBD2. CDR3 length equals 17 residues. The V gene's germline CDR1 is SGDLS and CDR2 YYNGEE. Trimming took 0 bases from V and 9 from J; bases not matched to a gene: 13. The CDR3 here is CASSVVGAGGFSGEQFF. DNA for the CDR3: TGTGCCAGCAGCGTAGTAGGAGCGGGGGGTTTCAGTGGTGAGCAGTTCTTC.

This chain links TRBV10-1 with TRBJ2-7; D not certain. V was pared by 0 bases and J by 5 bases, with 11 bases between. Germline lookup yields CDR1 WNHNN and CDR2 SYGVQD (reference sequence). This CDR3 has 14 amino acids. As DNA, the CDR3 is TGCGCCAGCAGTGAGTCACAGACCAGCGACGAGCAGTACTTC. It encodes CASSESQTSDEQYF.

The chain links TRBV5-1 to TRBJ1-3, with D maybe TRBD1 (5 bases). The CDR3 extends over 15 amino acids. Germline V gene data show CDR1 as SGHRS and CDR2 as YFSETQ. V lost 0 bases and J 2 bases, leaving 9 bases between the germline ends. The DNA for the CDR3 is TGCGCCAGCAGCTTGGATCGGGGCGCTGGAAACACCATATATTTT. It specifies CASSLDRGAGNTIYF. Based on the CDR3 plus reference TRBV5-1 and TRBJ1-3, the full variable domain is KAGVTQTPRYLIKTRGQQVTLSCSPISGHRSVSWYQQTPGQGLQFLFEYFSETQRNKGNFPGRFSGRQFSNSRSEMNVSTLELGDSALYLCASSLDRGAGNTIYFGEGSWLTVV.